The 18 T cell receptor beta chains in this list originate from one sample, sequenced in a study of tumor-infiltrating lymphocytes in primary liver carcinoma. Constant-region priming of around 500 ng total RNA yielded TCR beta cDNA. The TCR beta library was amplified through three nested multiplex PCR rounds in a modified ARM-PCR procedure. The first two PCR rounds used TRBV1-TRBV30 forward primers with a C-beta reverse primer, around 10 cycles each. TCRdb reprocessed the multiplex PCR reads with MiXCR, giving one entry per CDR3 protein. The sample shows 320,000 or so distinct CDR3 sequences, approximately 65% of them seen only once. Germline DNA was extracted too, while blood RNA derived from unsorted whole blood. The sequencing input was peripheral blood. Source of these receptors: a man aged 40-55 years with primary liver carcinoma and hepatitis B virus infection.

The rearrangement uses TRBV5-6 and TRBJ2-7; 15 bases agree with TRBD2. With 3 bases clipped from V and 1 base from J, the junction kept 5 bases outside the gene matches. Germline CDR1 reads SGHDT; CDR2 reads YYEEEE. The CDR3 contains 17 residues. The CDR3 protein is CASSSGLAGGHSYEQYF. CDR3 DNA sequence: TGTGCCAGCAGCTCGGGACTAGCGGGAGGCCATTCCTACGAGCAGTACTTC.

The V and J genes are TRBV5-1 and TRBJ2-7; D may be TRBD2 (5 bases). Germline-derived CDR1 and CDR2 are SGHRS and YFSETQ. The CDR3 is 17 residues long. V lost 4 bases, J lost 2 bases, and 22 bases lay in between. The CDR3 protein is CASSTERPPSPTYEQYF. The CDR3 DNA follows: TGCGCCAGCAGCACCGAAAGGCCCCCTAGCCCCACCTACGAGCAGTACTTC.

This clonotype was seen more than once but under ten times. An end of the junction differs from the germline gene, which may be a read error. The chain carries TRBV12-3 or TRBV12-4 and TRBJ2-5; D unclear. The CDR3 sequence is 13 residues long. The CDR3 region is CTSVQMGQETQYF. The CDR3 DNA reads TGTACCAGCGTACAGATGGGACAAGAGACCCAGTACTTC.

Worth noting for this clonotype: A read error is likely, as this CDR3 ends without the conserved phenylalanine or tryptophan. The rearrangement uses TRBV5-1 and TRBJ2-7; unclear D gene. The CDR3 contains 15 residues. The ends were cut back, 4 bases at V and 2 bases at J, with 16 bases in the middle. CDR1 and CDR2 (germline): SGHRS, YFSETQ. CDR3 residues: CASSPGPLGTYEQYS. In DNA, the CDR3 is TGCGCCAGCAGCCCGGGCCCCCTGGGGACCTACGAGCAGTACTCC.

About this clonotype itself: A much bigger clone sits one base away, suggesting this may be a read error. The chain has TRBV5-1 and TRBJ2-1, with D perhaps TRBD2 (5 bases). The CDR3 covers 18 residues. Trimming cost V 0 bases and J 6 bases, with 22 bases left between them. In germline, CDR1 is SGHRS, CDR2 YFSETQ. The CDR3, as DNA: TGCGCCAGCAGCTTGGTCGGGATGTGGGATTGGCGTGGCAATGAGCAGTTCTTC. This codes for CASSLVGMWDWRGNEQFF.

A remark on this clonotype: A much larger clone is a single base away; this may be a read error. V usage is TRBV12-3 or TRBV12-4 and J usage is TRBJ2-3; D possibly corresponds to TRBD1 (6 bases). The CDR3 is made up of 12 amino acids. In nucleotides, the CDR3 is TGTCCCAGCAGTTTCACAGGGGATACGCAGTATTTT. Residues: CPSSFTGDTQYF.

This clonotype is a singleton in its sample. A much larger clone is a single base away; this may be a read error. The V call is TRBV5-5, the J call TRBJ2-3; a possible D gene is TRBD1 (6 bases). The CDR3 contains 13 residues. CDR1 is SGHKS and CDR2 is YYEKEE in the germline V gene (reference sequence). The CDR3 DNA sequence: TGTGCCAGCAGCCTACAATGGACAGATATGCAGTATTTT. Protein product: CASSLQWTDMQYF. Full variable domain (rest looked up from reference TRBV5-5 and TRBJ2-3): DAGVTQSPTHLIKTRGQQVTLRCSPISGHKSVSWYQQVLGQGPQFIFQYYEKEERGRGNFPDRFSARQFPNYSSELNVNALLLGDSALYLCASSLQWTDMQYFGPGTRLTVL.

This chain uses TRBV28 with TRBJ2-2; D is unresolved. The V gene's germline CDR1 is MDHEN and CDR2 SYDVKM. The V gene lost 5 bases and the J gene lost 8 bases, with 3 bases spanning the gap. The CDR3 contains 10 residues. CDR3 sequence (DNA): TGTGCCAGCAGTATGGGGGAGCTGTTTTTT. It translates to CASSMGELFF.

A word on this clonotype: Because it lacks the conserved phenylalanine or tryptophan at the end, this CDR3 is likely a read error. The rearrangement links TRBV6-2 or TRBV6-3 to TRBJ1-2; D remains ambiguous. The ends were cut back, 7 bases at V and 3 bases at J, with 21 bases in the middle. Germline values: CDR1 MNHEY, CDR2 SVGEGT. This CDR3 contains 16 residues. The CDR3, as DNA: TGTGCCAGCACCCCATGCCCCATGGGTCAAGACTATGGCTACACCTTG. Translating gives CASTPCPMGQDYGYTL.

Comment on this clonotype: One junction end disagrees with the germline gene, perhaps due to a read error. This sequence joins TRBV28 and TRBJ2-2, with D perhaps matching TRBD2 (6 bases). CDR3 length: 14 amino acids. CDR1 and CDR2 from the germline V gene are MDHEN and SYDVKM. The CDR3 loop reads CASMRDMNSGELFF. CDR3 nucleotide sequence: TGTGCCAGCATGCGGGATATGAACTCCGGGGAGCTGTTTTTT.

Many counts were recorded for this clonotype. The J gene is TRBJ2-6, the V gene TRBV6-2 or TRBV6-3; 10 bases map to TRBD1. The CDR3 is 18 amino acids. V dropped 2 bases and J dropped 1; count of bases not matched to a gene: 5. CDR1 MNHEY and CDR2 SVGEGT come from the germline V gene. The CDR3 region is CASSYRRQGASGANVLTF. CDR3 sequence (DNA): TGTGCCAGCAGTTACCGGAGACAGGGGGCGTCTGGGGCCAACGTCCTGACTTTC.

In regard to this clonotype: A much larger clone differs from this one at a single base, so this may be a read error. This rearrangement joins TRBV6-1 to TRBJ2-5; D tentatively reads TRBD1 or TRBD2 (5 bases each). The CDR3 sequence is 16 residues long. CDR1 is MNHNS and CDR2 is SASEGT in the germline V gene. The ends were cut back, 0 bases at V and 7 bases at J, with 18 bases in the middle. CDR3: CASSEASEGIRGTQYF. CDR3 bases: TGTGCCAGCAGTGAAGCCTCCGAGGGAATAAGGGGGACCCAGTACTTC.

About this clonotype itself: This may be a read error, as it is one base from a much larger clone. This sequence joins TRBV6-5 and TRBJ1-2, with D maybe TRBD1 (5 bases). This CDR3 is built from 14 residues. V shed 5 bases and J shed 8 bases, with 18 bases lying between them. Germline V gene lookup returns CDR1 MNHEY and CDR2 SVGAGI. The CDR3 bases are TGTGCCAGCAGTCATCGGGACTCAGGGCCGGGCTACACCTTC. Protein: CASSHRDSGPGYTF.

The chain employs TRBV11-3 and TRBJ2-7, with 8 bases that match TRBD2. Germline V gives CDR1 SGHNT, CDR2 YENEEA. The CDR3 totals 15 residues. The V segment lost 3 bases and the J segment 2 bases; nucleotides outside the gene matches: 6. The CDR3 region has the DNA TGTGCCAGCAGCTTCACTAGCGGACTGACCTACGAGCAGTACTTC. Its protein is CASSFTSGLTYEQYF.

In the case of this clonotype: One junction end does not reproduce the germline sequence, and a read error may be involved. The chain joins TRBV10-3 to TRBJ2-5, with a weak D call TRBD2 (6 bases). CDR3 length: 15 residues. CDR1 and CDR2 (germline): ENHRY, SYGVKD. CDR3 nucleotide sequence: TGTGCCTTCAGTGAGTCAACGGGAGCGGGAGAGACCCAGTACTTC. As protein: CAFSESTGAGETQYF.

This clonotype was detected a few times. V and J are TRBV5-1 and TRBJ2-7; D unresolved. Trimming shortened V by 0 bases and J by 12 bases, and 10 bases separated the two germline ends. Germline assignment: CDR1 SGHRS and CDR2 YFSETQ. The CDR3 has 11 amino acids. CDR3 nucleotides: TGCGCCAGCAGCTTGGGGAGCCTGTGGTACTTC. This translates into CASSLGSLWYF.

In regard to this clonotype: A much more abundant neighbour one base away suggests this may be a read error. The CDR3: CASRRSGGGTQYF. CDR3 DNA sequence: TGTGCCAGCCGCAGAAGTGGGGGAGGGACCCAGTACTTC. This sequence joins TRBV12-3 or TRBV12-4 and TRBJ2-5; possible D gene TRBD2, 6 bases. The CDR3 runs 13 residues. Deletions cut 8 bases from V and 7 bases from J, with 17 bases between.

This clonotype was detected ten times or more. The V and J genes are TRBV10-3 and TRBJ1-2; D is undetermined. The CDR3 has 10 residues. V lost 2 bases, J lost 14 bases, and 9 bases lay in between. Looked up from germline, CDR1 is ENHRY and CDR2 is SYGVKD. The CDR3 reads CAISEDVLTF. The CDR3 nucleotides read TGTGCCATCAGTGAGGACGTTCTAACCTTC.